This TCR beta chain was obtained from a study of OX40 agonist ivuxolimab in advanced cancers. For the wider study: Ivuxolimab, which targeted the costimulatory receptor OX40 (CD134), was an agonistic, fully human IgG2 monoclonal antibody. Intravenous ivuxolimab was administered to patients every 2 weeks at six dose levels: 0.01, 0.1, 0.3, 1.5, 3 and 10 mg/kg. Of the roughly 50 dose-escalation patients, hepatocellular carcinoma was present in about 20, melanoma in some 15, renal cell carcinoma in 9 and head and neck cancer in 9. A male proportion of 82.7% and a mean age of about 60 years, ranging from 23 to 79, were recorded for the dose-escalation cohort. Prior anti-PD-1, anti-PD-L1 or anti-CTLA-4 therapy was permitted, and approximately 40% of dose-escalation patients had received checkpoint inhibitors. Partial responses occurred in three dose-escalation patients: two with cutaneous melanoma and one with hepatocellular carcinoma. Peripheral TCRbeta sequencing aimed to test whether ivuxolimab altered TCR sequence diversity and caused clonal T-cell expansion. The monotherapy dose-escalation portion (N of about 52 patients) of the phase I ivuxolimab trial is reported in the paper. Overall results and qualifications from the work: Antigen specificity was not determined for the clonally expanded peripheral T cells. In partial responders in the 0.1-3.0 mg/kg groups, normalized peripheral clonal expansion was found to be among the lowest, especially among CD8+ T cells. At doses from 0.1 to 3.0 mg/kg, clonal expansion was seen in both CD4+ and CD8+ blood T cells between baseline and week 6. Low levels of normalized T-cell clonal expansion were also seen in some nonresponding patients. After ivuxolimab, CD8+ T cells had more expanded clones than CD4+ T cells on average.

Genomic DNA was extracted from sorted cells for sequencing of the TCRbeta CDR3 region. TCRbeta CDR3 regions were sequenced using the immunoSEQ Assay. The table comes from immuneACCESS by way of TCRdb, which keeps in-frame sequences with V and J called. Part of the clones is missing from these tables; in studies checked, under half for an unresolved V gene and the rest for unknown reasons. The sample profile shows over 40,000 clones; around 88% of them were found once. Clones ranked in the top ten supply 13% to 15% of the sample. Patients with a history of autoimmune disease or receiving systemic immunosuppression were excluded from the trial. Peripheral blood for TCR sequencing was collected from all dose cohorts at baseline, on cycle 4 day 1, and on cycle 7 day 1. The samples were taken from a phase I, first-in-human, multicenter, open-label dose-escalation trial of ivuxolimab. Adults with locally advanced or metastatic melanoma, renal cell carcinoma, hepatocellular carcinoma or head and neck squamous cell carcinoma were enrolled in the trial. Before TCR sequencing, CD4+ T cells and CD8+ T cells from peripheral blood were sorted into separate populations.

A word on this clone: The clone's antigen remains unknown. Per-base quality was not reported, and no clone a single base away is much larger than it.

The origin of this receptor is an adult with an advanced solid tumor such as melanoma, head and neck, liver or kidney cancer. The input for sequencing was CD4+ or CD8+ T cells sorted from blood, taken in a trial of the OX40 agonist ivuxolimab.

The CDR3 sequence is CASSLLGEQYF. The nucleotide sequence reads TGTGCCAGTAGTTTACTTGGTGAGCAGTACTTC. This chain is built from TRBV19 and TRBJ2-7; there is no confident call for the D gene. Reading from cysteine to phenylalanine, the CDR3 counts 11 amino acids. Left in the record is the CDR3 DNA by itself, 33 bases read in frame from the first base. The germline V gene (reference sequence) yields LNHDA for CDR1 and SQIVND for CDR2. The junction carries 9 bases between V and J, which are trimmed by 5 bases and 7 bases respectively.